These 18 T cell receptor beta chains were sequenced from one sample in a study of human T cells and chemical hapten exposure. Time point denoted: patch test 1, 2 weeks after DPC sensitization. Described treatment: therapeutic diphenylcyclopropenone sensitization with weekly scalp DPC. MiXCR was run by TCRdb on the RACE reads, yielding one entry per CDR3 protein. The sample includes roughly 82,000 distinct CDR3 sequences, approximately 10% of them seen just once. The source was whole blood, collected in connection with sensitization to the hapten diphenylcyclopropenone (DPC). These receptors were taken from a woman aged 60-75 years with alopecia areata. Some clones in this sample may be carry-over from other donors' samples.

This clonotype was observed at least ten times. This chain links TRBV18 with TRBJ1-5; 7 bases fit TRBD1. CDR1 and CDR2 (germline): KGHSH, LQKENI. The CDR3 contains 13 residues. The J segment lost 3 bases and the V segment lost 9 bases, leaving 5 bases of the junction unmatched. CDR3 nucleotides: TGTGCCAGTCAACAGGGGCCCAATCAGCCCCAGCATTTT. This sequence encodes CASQQGPNQPQHF.

The chain combines TRBV2 with TRBJ1-1; possibly TRBD1 for D (6 bases). This CDR3 comprises 17 residues. Germline CDR1 is SNHLY and CDR2 is FYNNEI. V shed 6 bases and J shed 0 bases, with 20 bases lying between them. The CDR3 region is CASSLYRGRGMNTEAFF. The CDR3 region has the DNA TGTGCCAGCAGCCTGTATCGGGGCAGGGGTATGAACACTGAAGCTTTCTTT. The full variable domain, rest sourced from reference TRBV2 and TRBJ1-1, is EPEVTQTPSHQVTQMGQEVILRCVPISNHLYFYWYRQILGQKVEFLVSFYNNEISEKSEIFDDQFSVERPDGSNFTLKIRSTKLEDSAMYFCASSLYRGRGMNTEAFFGQGTRLTVV.

This clonotype has at least ten counts. V and J are TRBV25-1 and TRBJ1-2; D ambiguous. Looked up from germline, CDR1 is MGHDK and CDR2 is SYGVNS. The CDR3 spans 12 residues. V was cut by 2 bases and J by 1 base, with 2 bases left in between. CDR3: CASSENNYGYTF. The CDR3 DNA follows: TGTGCCAGCAGTGAAAATAACTATGGCTACACCTTC.

This clonotype was seen a few times. This chain uses TRBV2 with TRBJ2-3; no firm D call. CDR3 length: 14 residues. The V gene lost 2 bases and the J gene lost 3 bases, with 9 bases spanning the gap. Germline CDR1 reads SNHLY; CDR2 reads FYNNEI. The CDR3 coding sequence is TGTGCCAGCAGTGAACCGTGGGTGACAGATACGCAGTATTTT. It specifies CASSEPWVTDTQYF.

This clonotype has a count of ten or more. The chain combines TRBV6-5 with TRBJ2-1, with 14 bases identical to TRBD2. The V gene end was trimmed by 4 bases and the J gene end by 10 bases; junction bases not matched to a gene: 12. The CDR3 runs to 17 residues. Germline V lookup: CDR1 MNHEY, CDR2 SVGAGI. CDR3 sequence (DNA): TGTGCCAGCAGTTTGTGGACTAGCGGGGGGACCGACGTGGAGCAGTTCTTC. Its translation is CASSLWTSGGTDVEQFF.

This clonotype has more than one count but fewer than ten. This rearrangement joins TRBV29-1 to TRBJ2-7; 7 bases agree with TRBD1. The CDR3 runs to 12 residues. CDR1 and CDR2 from the germline V gene are SQVTM and ANQGSEA. V was pared by 8 bases and J by 5 bases, with 9 bases of the junction left unmatched. In nucleotides, the CDR3 is TGCAGCACCAGGGACCAGGGGGACGAGCAGTACTTC. This encodes CSTRDQGDEQYF.

The rearrangement joins TRBV7-2 to TRBJ2-7; D is uncertain. The V gene lost 1 base and the J gene lost 2 bases, with 9 bases spanning the gap. This CDR3 is built from 14 residues. The germline CDR1 and CDR2 sequences are SGHTA and FQGNSA. The CDR3 is CASSLEIGTYEQYF. DNA for the CDR3: TGTGCCAGCAGCTTAGAAATAGGGACCTACGAGCAGTACTTC.

This chain connects TRBV19 to TRBJ1-2, with D hard to call. Germline CDR1 and CDR2: LNHDA and SQIVND (reference sequence). The CDR3 is 13 amino acids. Trimming shortened V by 5 bases and J by 8 bases, and 15 bases separated the two germline ends. CDR3 sequence: CASSLVSSDGYTF. The CDR3 DNA reads TGTGCCAGTAGTTTGGTCTCTAGTGACGGCTACACCTTC.

The chain joins TRBV14 to TRBJ2-6; unclear D gene. The CDR3 runs to 16 residues. V was shortened by 2 bases and J by 0 bases, with 8 bases between the two germline ends. Germline-derived CDR1 and CDR2 are SGHDN and FVKESK. As DNA, the CDR3 is TGTGCCAGCAGCCAAATAGCCTTCTCTGGGGCCAACGTCCTGACTTTC. Protein sequence: CASSQIAFSGANVLTF.

This clonotype was counted at least ten times. V gene TRBV29-1 combines with J gene TRBJ2-7, with TRBD1 as a possible D gene (5 bases). V was shortened by 2 bases and J by 0 bases, with 8 bases between the two germline ends. The CDR3 loop spans 13 amino acids. Germline loops: CDR1 SQVTM, CDR2 ANQGSEA. Here the CDR3 reads CSVEWQGSYEQYF. CDR3 in DNA: TGCAGCGTTGAATGGCAGGGCTCCTACGAGCAGTACTTC.

This clonotype was seen ten or more times. This chain uses TRBV6-1 with TRBJ1-5; TRBD1 is a possible D gene (5 bases). The germline gives CDR1 MNHNS, CDR2 SASEGT. The V and J ends lost 0 bases and 6 bases respectively, with 12 bases between them. The length of the CDR3 is 15 residues. CDR3 in DNA: TGTGCCAGCAGTGAAGCGACAGTTCGGGGTCAGCCCCAGCATTTT. Its translation: CASSEATVRGQPQHF.

This clonotype was recorded a few times. The J gene is TRBJ1-4, the V gene TRBV5-4; 10 nucleotides match TRBD1. Germline CDR1 reads SGHNT; CDR2 reads YYREEE (reference sequence). The CDR3 is 15 residues long. The junction had 4 bases not matched to a gene; V was cut back by 3 bases and J by 5 bases. This chain's CDR3 is CASSSRDRGNEKLFF. CDR3 DNA sequence: TGTGCCAGCAGCTCAAGGGACAGGGGCAATGAAAAACTGTTTTTT.

This clonotype was observed many times. The rearrangement links TRBV12-3 or TRBV12-4 to TRBJ2-1; the match to TRBD2 covers 10 bases. V gave up 6 bases and J gave up 4 bases; unmatched junction bases: 6. The CDR3 has 15 residues. CDR3 sequence reads: CASRPSGGPYNEQFF. DNA for the CDR3: TGTGCCAGCAGACCTAGCGGGGGCCCTTACAATGAGCAGTTCTTC.

This clonotype turned up a few times. The V and J genes are TRBV12-3 or TRBV12-4 and TRBJ1-5; D gene uncertain. The CDR3 consists of 17 residues. Trimming took 0 bases from V and 0 from J, leaving 12 bases between them. Here the CDR3 DNA reads TGTGCCAGCAGTTTAGCGGGTACAGCTTATAGCAATCAGCCCCAGCATTTT. Residues: CASSLAGTAYSNQPQHF.

The genes are TRBV7-3 and TRBJ2-5; TRBD2 might be the D (7 bases). Germline V CDR1 and CDR2: SGHTA, FQGTGA. This CDR3 is 15 amino acids long. The germline V and J ends were trimmed by 4 bases and 2 bases, with 14 bases remaining between them. CDR3 protein: CASSSQGTKQETQYF. CDR3 nucleotides: TGTGCCAGCAGCTCCCAGGGGACTAAACAAGAGACCCAGTACTTC. Based on the CDR3 plus reference TRBV7-3 and TRBJ2-5, the full variable domain is GAGVSQTPSNKVTEKGKYVELRCDPISGHTALYWYRQSLGQGPEFLIYFQGTGAADDSGLPNDRFFAVRPEGSVSTLKIQRTERGDSAVYLCASSSQGTKQETQYFGPGTRLLVL.

This clonotype appeared many times. V usage is TRBV10-2 and J usage is TRBJ2-7; 8 positions agree with TRBD1. The CDR3 extends over 17 amino acids. The germline V gene has CDR1 WSHSY and CDR2 SAAADI. V was pared by 2 bases and J by 0 bases, with 9 bases of the junction left unmatched. The chain's CDR3 is CASSERMVTGGSYEQYF. CDR3 nucleotide sequence: TGCGCCAGCAGTGAGAGGATGGTCACAGGGGGCTCCTACGAGCAGTACTTC.

There are a few counts of this clonotype. The rearrangement uses TRBV20-1 and TRBJ1-2; no firm D call. The germline CDR1 and CDR2 sequences are DFQATT and SNEGSKA (reference sequence). The CDR3 is 12 residues long. CDR3 nucleotide sequence: TGCACCGTCCGATCCGTTAACTATGGCTACACCTTC. Its translation is CTVRSVNYGYTF.

This clonotype came up a few times. The chain joins TRBV15 to TRBJ2-3; TRBD2 is a possible D gene (5 bases). The V and J ends lost 0 bases and 6 bases respectively, with 16 bases between them. The CDR3 has 16 amino acids. Germline CDR1 is LNHNV and CDR2 is YYDKDF (reference sequence). In DNA, the CDR3 is TGTGCCACCAGCAGAGATCCCCCATTGGTAGCGGATACGCAGTATTTT. Amino acid sequence: CATSRDPPLVADTQYF.